Following are 32 T cell receptor beta chains from one sample sequenced in a study of T cells of healthy individuals. TCRdb passed the 5' RACE reads through MiXCR, listing each CDR3 protein once. This table holds tens of thousands of distinct CDR3 sequences, roughly 15% found once. Every receptor here comes from a human donor in good health.

This chain uses TRBV6-2 or TRBV6-3 with TRBJ1-2; D remains unclear. CDR3 length: 13 amino acids. The V end was cut by 8 bases, the J end by 4 bases, with 14 bases between. The V gene's germline CDR1 is MNHEY and CDR2 SVGEGT. The CDR3 loop is CASWVVGAYGYTF. The CDR3, as DNA: TGTGCCAGCTGGGTAGTCGGTGCCTATGGCTACACCTTC.

This clonotype turned up a few times. V is TRBV27 and J is TRBJ1-1; D unresolved. The CDR3 sequence is 15 residues long. Germline-derived CDR1 and CDR2 are MNHEY and SMNVEV (reference sequence). The V end lost 5 bases, the J end lost 1 base, and 14 bases lay between the germline ends. The CDR3 here is CASSPTYQKNTEAFF. The CDR3 nucleotides are TGTGCCAGCAGTCCCACGTATCAGAAGAACACTGAAGCTTTCTTT.

This clonotype showed up many times. The V call is TRBV7-9, the J call TRBJ2-7; D uncertain. The V and J ends lost 0 bases and 3 bases respectively, with 6 bases between them. Germline-derived CDR1 and CDR2 are SEHNR and FQNEAQ (reference sequence). The CDR3 sequence is 13 residues long. CDR3 sequence reads: CASSLAGNYEQYF. In DNA form, the CDR3 reads TGTGCCAGCAGCTTAGCGGGCAACTACGAGCAGTACTTC.

The chain is built from TRBV20-1 and TRBJ2-7; the D call may be TRBD1 or TRBD2 (5 bases each). The CDR3 spans 13 residues. V shed 3 bases and J shed 6 bases, with 15 bases lying between them. Germline V CDR1 and CDR2: DFQATT, SNEGSKA (reference sequence). CDR3 sequence reads: CSASKPSGSEQYF. In DNA form, the CDR3 reads TGCAGTGCTAGTAAACCCTCAGGGAGCGAGCAGTACTTC.

This chain connects TRBV9 to TRBJ2-2; the D gene is possibly TRBD2 (5 bases). CDR1 is SGDLS, CDR2 YYNGEE, per germline. V lost 7 bases and J 4 bases, leaving 17 bases between the germline ends. CDR3 length: 15 residues. The chain's CDR3 is CASASGFLGTGELFF. The DNA of the CDR3 is TGTGCCAGCGCGTCGGGATTCTTAGGCACCGGGGAGCTGTTTTTT.

There are many counts of this clonotype. The chain has TRBV20-1 and TRBJ1-1; D remains unclear. CDR1 is DFQATT, CDR2 SNEGSKA, per germline (reference sequence). This CDR3 comprises 11 residues. V was cut by 3 bases and J by 8 bases, with 10 bases left in between. The DNA of the CDR3 is TGCAGTGCTAGTGCCGTTGGAGAAGCTTTCTTT. This gives the protein CSASAVGEAFF.

This clonotype has at least ten counts. The J gene is TRBJ2-1, the V gene TRBV9; maybe TRBD2 (6 bases). Trimming removed 3 bases at V and 2 bases at J, with 15 bases between. The CDR3 runs to 16 residues. Germline CDR1 and CDR2: SGDLS and YYNGEE. The CDR3 DNA follows: TGTGCCAGCAGCGGGATGAATTCGGGGGCCTACAATGAGCAGTTCTTC. It yields the protein CASSGMNSGAYNEQFF.

J is TRBJ2-4 and V is TRBV6-6; 9 positions agree with TRBD1. CDR3 length equals 18 residues. Germline CDR1 is MNHNY and CDR2 is SVGAGI (reference sequence). V dropped 2 bases and J dropped 0; count of bases not matched to a gene: 8. The DNA for the CDR3 is TGTGCCAGCAGTTACGGGGGGACAGGGTTGGGAGCCAAAAACATTCAGTACTTC. It specifies CASSYGGTGLGAKNIQYF.

This clonotype was counted between two and nine times. The gene calls are TRBV5-1 and TRBJ2-1; D gene unclear. The V and J ends lost 0 bases and 7 bases respectively, with 17 bases between them. CDR1 is SGHRS and CDR2 is YFSETQ in the germline V gene. This CDR3 has 16 residues. CDR3 DNA: TGCGCCAGCAGCTTGGTCATGGGTCCCCTAGGGAATGAGCAGTTCTTC. Translation: CASSLVMGPLGNEQFF.

This clonotype was observed at least ten times. The chain links TRBV7-6 to TRBJ1-6; a weak D match, TRBD1 (5 bases). The CDR3 has 14 residues. V lost 3 bases, J lost 7 bases, and 10 bases lay in between. Looked up from germline, CDR1 is SGHVS and CDR2 is FNYEAQ. CDR3 bases: TGTGCCAGCAGCTTGTCGGGGGGGAATTCACCCCTCCACTTT. It encodes CASSLSGGNSPLHF.

This clonotype was seen more than once but under ten times. The chain has TRBV19 and TRBJ1-6; D remains ambiguous. CDR3 length equals 13 residues. CDR1 and CDR2 from the germline V gene are LNHDA and SQIVND (reference sequence). V lost 5 bases and J 6 bases, leaving 8 bases between the germline ends. The CDR3 DNA reads TGTGCCAGTAGTGACGACGGTAATTCACCCCTCCACTTT. It specifies CASSDDGNSPLHF. Drawing the rest from reference TRBV19 and TRBJ1-6, the complete variable domain is DGGITQSPKYLFRKEGQNVTLSCEQNLNHDAMYWYRQDPGQGLRLIYYSQIVNDFQKGDIAEGYSVSREKKESFPLTVTSAQKNPTAFYLCASSDDGNSPLHFGNGTRLTVT.

This clonotype was found many times. CDR3 protein: CASSLLGTDYGYTF. The DNA for the CDR3 is TGTGCCAGCAGTTTACTCGGGACGGACTATGGCTACACCTTC. The chain recombines TRBV28 with TRBJ1-2, with D possibly TRBD1 on 5 matching bases. Germline V gene lookup returns CDR1 MDHEN and CDR2 SYDVKM. V lost 2 bases to trimming and J lost 3 bases, with 10 bases between them. This CDR3 has 14 residues.

This clonotype showed up many times. The CDR3 region is CASSYSNNSPLHF. DNA of the CDR3: TGTGCCAGCAGTTACTCGAACAATTCACCCCTCCACTTT. The chain links TRBV6-5 to TRBJ1-6; D uncertain. The CDR3 sequence is 13 residues long. In germline, CDR1 is MNHEY, CDR2 SVGAGI. V lost 0 bases, J lost 7 bases, and 4 bases lay in between.

This chain links TRBV4-1 with TRBJ2-3; a possible D gene is TRBD1 (6 bases). CDR3 length: 16 residues. Germline V gene lookup returns CDR1 MGHRA and CDR2 YSYEKL. Trimming took off 3 bases at V and 2 bases at J, with 15 bases between the two ends. This chain's CDR3 is CASSHLTGFDTDTQYF. DNA for the CDR3: TGCGCCAGCAGCCACCTGACAGGATTTGACACAGATACGCAGTATTTT.

A few counts support this clonotype. The J gene is TRBJ1-4, the V gene TRBV7-9; D is perhaps TRBD1 (5 bases). CDR1 and CDR2 from the germline V gene are SEHNR and FQNEAQ (reference sequence). Trimming pared 5 bases from V and 4 bases from J, leaving 14 bases between. CDR3 size: 15 residues. Here the CDR3 DNA reads TGTGCCAGCAGCCCCAACGGGGCTCATAATGAAAAACTGTTTTTT. The encoded protein is CASSPNGAHNEKLFF.

This clonotype was counted at least ten times. The genes are TRBV28 and TRBJ2-2; D is unclear. CDR1 MDHEN and CDR2 SYDVKM come from the germline V gene. The V and J ends lost 7 bases and 2 bases respectively, with 14 bases between them. This CDR3 comprises 15 residues. Written as DNA, the CDR3 is TGTGCCAGCACCTTGCCCACAGAAAACACCGGGGAGCTGTTTTTT. Amino acids: CASTLPTENTGELFF. The full variable domain, in which reference TRBV28 and TRBJ2-2 provide the parts outside the CDR3, is DVKVTQSSRYLVKRTGEKVFLECVQDMDHENMFWYRQDPGLGLRLIYFSYDVKMKEKGDIPEGYSVSREKKERFSLILESASTNQTSMYLCASTLPTENTGELFFGEGSRLTVL.

This chain uses TRBV20-1 with TRBJ1-5, with TRBD1 matching 9 bases. The CDR3 consists of 15 residues. Germline loops: CDR1 DFQATT, CDR2 SNEGSKA (reference sequence). The V gene end was trimmed by 3 bases and the J gene end by 4 bases; junction bases not matched to a gene: 7. The CDR3 loop is CSASFGTGKNQPQHF. The CDR3, as DNA: TGCAGTGCTAGTTTTGGGACAGGGAAGAATCAGCCCCAGCATTTT.

This clonotype was seen many times. The rearrangement links TRBV9 to TRBJ1-1, with no clear D. Germline V gene data show CDR1 as SGDLS and CDR2 as YYNGEE. The CDR3 loop spans 13 amino acids. V lost 4 bases and J lost 0, with 7 bases in between. The CDR3 loop reads CASSHDLNTEAFF. The DNA for the CDR3 is TGTGCCAGCAGCCACGACCTGAACACTGAAGCTTTCTTT.

The V gene is TRBV19, the J gene TRBJ1-1, with no clear D. The CDR3 loop spans 14 amino acids. Per the germline V gene, CDR1 is LNHDA and CDR2 is SQIVND (reference sequence). V shed 2 bases and J shed 0 bases, with 7 bases lying between them. The CDR3 protein is CASSILGLNTEAFF. CDR3 DNA: TGTGCCAGTAGTATACTTGGATTGAACACTGAAGCTTTCTTT.

At least ten counts were recorded for this clonotype. The V gene is TRBV11-2, the J gene TRBJ2-3, with D possibly being TRBD1 (6 bases). With 5 bases removed from V and 6 bases from J, the gap between germline ends came to 12 bases. This CDR3 spans 13 amino acids. The germline V gene has CDR1 SGHAT and CDR2 FQNNGV. CDR3 sequence (DNA): TGTGCCAGCAGCCCCAGTAGGGGGGATACGCAGTATTTT. It translates to CASSPSRGDTQYF. Variable domain in full (rest from reference TRBV11-2 and TRBJ2-3): EAGVAQSPRYKIIEKRQSVAFWCNPISGHATLYWYQQILGQGPKLLIQFQNNGVVDDSQLPKDRFSAERLKGVDSTLKIQPAKLEDSAVYLCASSPSRGDTQYFGPGTRLTVL.

This clonotype came up a few times. The chain combines TRBV3-1 with TRBJ1-5; D may be TRBD1 (5 bases). This CDR3 has 16 residues. Germline CDR1 is LGHDT and CDR2 is YNNKEL (reference sequence). Trimming stripped 0 bases from V and 7 bases from J, with 16 bases between. This chain's CDR3 is CASSQDLGGAKQPQHF. The CDR3 nucleotides read TGTGCCAGCAGCCAAGATTTGGGAGGGGCAAAGCAGCCCCAGCATTTT.

This clonotype appeared a few times. The rearrangement joins TRBV13 to TRBJ2-7; D unclear. V gave up 2 bases and J gave up 4 bases, with 24 bases separating them. Germline lookup yields CDR1 PRHDT and CDR2 FYEKMQ (reference sequence). The CDR3 has 18 residues. The CDR3 bases are TGTGCCAGCAGCTTATTAGGCTGGAGTTCGGAGTTACCTTACGAGCAGTACTTC. This sequence encodes CASSLLGWSSELPYEQYF.

This clonotype has ten or more counts. The chain uses TRBV5-1 and TRBJ1-5; 8 positions agree with TRBD1. This CDR3 has 14 residues. V was pared by 4 bases and J by 2 bases, with 2 bases of the junction left unmatched. CDR1 is SGHRS and CDR2 is YFSETQ in the germline V gene. Here the CDR3 reads CASSPGQGNQPQHF. The CDR3 region has the DNA TGCGCCAGCAGCCCGGGACAGGGCAATCAGCCCCAGCATTTT.

The chain has TRBV5-8 and TRBJ1-4; TRBD1 aligns across 7 bases. The length of the CDR3 is 15 residues. With V trimmed by 4 bases and J by 4 bases, 7 bases remained unmatched. Germline V gives CDR1 SGHTS, CDR2 YDEGEE. Here the CDR3 reads CASSPVTGSNEKLFF. For the CDR3, the DNA is TGTGCCAGCAGCCCAGTGACAGGGAGTAATGAAAAACTGTTTTTT.

This clonotype was detected many times. The rearrangement links TRBV7-9 to TRBJ1-3, with TRBD1 identical over 9 bases. The CDR3 totals 14 residues. V lost 5 bases, J lost 10 bases, and 9 bases stayed unmatched. From germline, CDR1 is SEHNR and CDR2 FQNEAQ (reference sequence). CDR3 coding DNA: TGTGCCAGCAGCGAGGACAGGGGTGATCCGACCATATATTTT. As protein: CASSEDRGDPTIYF.

This clonotype was seen ten or more times. The V call is TRBV12-3 or TRBV12-4, the J call TRBJ2-7; no clear D. Trimming removed 5 bases from V and 4 bases from J, with 12 bases in between. The CDR3 covers 13 residues. Written as DNA, the CDR3 is TGTGCCAGCAGTCCCCAGAGACCATACGAGCAGTACTTC. It specifies CASSPQRPYEQYF.

This clonotype has a count of ten or more. The chain couples TRBV24-1 to TRBJ1-5; no reliable D call. Trimming stripped 4 bases from V and 4 bases from J, with 4 bases between. The CDR3 has 12 amino acids. Germline values: CDR1 KGHDR, CDR2 SFDVKD. The CDR3 DNA reads TGTGCCACCAGTGACCCGAATCAGCCCCAGCATTTT. Its translation: CATSDPNQPQHF.

This clonotype was counted many times. This chain links TRBV10-3 with TRBJ2-5, with TRBD1 matching 7 bases. Germline V CDR1 and CDR2: ENHRY, SYGVKD. V lost 2 bases, J lost 5 bases, and 14 bases stayed unmatched. The CDR3 extends over 17 amino acids. The CDR3 coding sequence is TGTGCCATCAGTGAGGACAGGGTCAACATTGATGTGGAGACCCAGTACTTC. This codes for CAISEDRVNIDVETQYF.

The sample holds a few counts of this clonotype. J is TRBJ1-5 and V is TRBV5-6; D is ambiguous. The CDR3 has 15 residues. The germline V gene encodes CDR1 SGHDT and CDR2 YYEEEE. V lost 3 bases and J 5 bases, leaving 15 bases between the germline ends. CDR3 protein: CASSSGIYEDQPQHF. In DNA form, the CDR3 reads TGTGCCAGCAGCTCGGGCATCTATGAGGATCAGCCCCAGCATTTT.

This clonotype was detected once. V gene TRBV7-2 combines with J gene TRBJ1-5, with unresolved D. CDR1 is SGHTA and CDR2 is FQGNSA in the germline V gene. Trimming left V 2 bases short and J 1 base short, with 3 bases between. This CDR3 region has 13 residues. The CDR3 nucleotides are TGTGCCAGCAGCTTACAAAGCAATCAGCCCCAGCATTTT. It is translated as CASSLQSNQPQHF. Filled out from reference TRBV7-2 and TRBJ1-5, the complete variable domain reads GAGVSQSPSNKVTEKGKDVELRCDPISGHTALYWYRQSLGQGLEFLIYFQGNSAPDKSGLPSDRFSAERTGGSVSTLTIQRTQQEDSAVYLCASSLQSNQPQHFGDGTRLSIL.

CDR3 in DNA: TGTGCCAGCAGCCTCGGACAGGGGGCGTCGGGCACTGAAGCTTTCTTT. Protein: CASSLGQGASGTEAFF. The V gene is TRBV7-3, the J gene TRBJ1-1, with 11 bases that match TRBD1. The CDR3 runs 16 residues. Trimming took 5 bases from V and 4 from J; bases not matched to a gene: 9. The germline V gene has CDR1 SGHTA and CDR2 FQGTGA.

There are a few counts of this clonotype. The junction departs from germline at one end; a sequencing error may be responsible. The chain joins TRBV20-1 to TRBJ2-2; tentatively, D is TRBD1 (6 bases). This CDR3 region has 16 residues. Germline V lookup: CDR1 DFQATT, CDR2 SNEGSKA (reference sequence). CDR3 sequence: CSARDRSVTNTGELFF. CDR3 nucleotides: TGCAGTGCTCGAGACAGGAGTGTTACCAACACCGGGGAGCTGTTTTTT.